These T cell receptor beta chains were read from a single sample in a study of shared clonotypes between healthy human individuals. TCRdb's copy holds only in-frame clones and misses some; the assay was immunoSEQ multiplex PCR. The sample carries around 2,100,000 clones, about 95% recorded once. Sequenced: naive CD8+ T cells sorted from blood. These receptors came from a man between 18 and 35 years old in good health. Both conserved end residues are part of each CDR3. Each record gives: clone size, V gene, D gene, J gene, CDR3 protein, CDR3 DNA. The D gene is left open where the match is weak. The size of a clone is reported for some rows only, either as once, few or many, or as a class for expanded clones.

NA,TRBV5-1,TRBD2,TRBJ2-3,CASSLWTSGYSTDTQYF,TGCGCCAGCAGCCTCTGGACTAGCGGGTACAGCACAGATACGCAGTATTTT
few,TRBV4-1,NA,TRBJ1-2,CASSQGEGIIEYGYTF,TGCGCCAGCAGCCAAGGTGAGGGGATAATAGAATATGGCTACACCTTC
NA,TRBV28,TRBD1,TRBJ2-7,CASSFPGQAAYEQYF,TGTGCCAGCAGTTTCCCGGGACAGGCTGCCTACGAGCAGTACTTC
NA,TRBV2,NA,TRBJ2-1,CASTGPPHNEQFF,TGTGCCAGCACGGGACCCCCTCACAATGAGCAGTTCTTC
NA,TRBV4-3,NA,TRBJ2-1,CASSQGPNYEQFF,TGCGCCAGCAGCCAAGGGCCCAACTACGAGCAGTTCTTC
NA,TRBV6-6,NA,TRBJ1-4,CASRGLANEKLFF,TGTGCCAGCAGAGGGTTGGCTAATGAAAAACTGTTTTTT
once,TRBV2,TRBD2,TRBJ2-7,CASRWTSSYEQYF,TGTGCCAGCAGATGGACTAGCTCCTACGAGCAGTACTTC
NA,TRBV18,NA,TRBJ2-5,CASSHRDPEETQYF,TGTGCCAGCTCACACCGGGACCCTGAAGAGACCCAGTACTTC
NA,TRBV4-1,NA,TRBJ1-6,CASSQASGFVGSPLHF,TGCGCCAGCAGCCAAGCTTCCGGGTTCGTTGGTTCACCCCTCCACTTT
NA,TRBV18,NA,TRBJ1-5,CASSLGVGGNQPQHF,TGTGCCAGCTCACTAGGGGTTGGTGGCAATCAGCCCCAGCATTTT
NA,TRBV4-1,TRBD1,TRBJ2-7,CASSQTGTGTSEQYF,TGCGCCAGCAGCCAAACCGGGACAGGGACCAGCGAGCAGTACTTC
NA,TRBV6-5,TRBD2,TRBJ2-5,CASRLLAGYQETQYF,TGTGCCAGCAGATTACTAGCGGGTTACCAAGAGACCCAGTACTTC
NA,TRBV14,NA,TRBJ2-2,CASSRGITGELFF,TGTGCCAGCAGCCGAGGGATCACCGGGGAGCTGTTTTTT
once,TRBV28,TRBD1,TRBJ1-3,CASSGTGLGNTIYF,TGTGCCAGCAGTGGGACAGGGTTGGGAAACACCATATATTTT
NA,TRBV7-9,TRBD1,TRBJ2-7,CASSPTTGDNEQYF,TGTGCCAGCAGCCCCACGACAGGGGATAACGAGCAGTACTTC
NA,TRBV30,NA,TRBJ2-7,CAWRSFAGAHEQYF,TGTGCCTGGCGATCCTTCGCAGGGGCCCACGAGCAGTACTTC
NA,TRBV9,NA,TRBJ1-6,CASSDRDGEYSYNSPLHF,TGTGCCAGCAGCGATCGGGACGGGGAATACTCCTATAATTCACCCCTCCACTTT
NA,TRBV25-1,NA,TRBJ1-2,CASKRDLLVYGYTF,TGTGCCAGCAAAAGGGATTTGTTAGTCTATGGCTACACCTTC
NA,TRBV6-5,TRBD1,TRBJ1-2,CASSYSGQGVDGYTF,TGTGCCAGCAGTTACTCGGGGCAGGGGGTCGATGGCTACACCTTC
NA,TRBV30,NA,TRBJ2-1,CAWDNNPEQFF,TGTGCCTGGGATAATAATCCTGAGCAGTTCTTC
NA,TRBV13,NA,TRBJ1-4,CASSLGQGTNEKLFF,TGTGCCAGCAGCTTAGGCCAGGGAACTAATGAAAAACTGTTTTTT
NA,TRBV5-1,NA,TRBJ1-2,CASSPPDRRGYTF,TGCGCCAGCAGCCCACCAGACAGGCGTGGCTACACCTTC
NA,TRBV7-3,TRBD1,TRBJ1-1,CASSFGQGGTEAFF,TGTGCCAGCAGCTTCGGACAGGGAGGCACTGAAGCTTTCTTT
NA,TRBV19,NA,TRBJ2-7,CASSPIPGYEQYF,TGTGCCAGTAGTCCCATCCCTGGGTACGAGCAGTACTTC
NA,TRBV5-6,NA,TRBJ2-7,CASSLQISYEQYF,TGTGCCAGCAGCTTACAGATCTCCTACGAGCAGTACTTC
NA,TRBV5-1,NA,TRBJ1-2,CASSQGIGYGYTF,TGCGCCAGCTCCCAGGGTATCGGCTATGGCTACACCTTC
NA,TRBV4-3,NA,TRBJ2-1,CASSQDRSIGVGNEQFF,TGCGCCAGCAGCCAAGATCGGTCGATAGGGGTGGGCAATGAGCAGTTCTTC
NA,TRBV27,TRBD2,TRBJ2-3,CASRLAGATIAAQYF,TGTGCCAGCCGGTTGGCGGGAGCAACGATTGCGGCGCAGTATTTT
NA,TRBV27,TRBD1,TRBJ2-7,CASSLSGQGPSYEQYF,TGTGCCAGCAGTTTATCCGGACAGGGGCCTTCCTACGAGCAGTACTTC
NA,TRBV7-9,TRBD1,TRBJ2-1,CASSGRDRERDNEQFF,TGTGCCAGCAGCGGTAGGGACAGGGAAAGGGATAATGAGCAGTTCTTC
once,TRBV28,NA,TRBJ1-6,CASSLSGDYSPLHF,TGTGCCAGCAGTTTATCAGGGGATTATTCACCCCTCCACTTT
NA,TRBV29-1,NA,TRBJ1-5,CSVWGEGQPQHF,TGCAGCGTTTGGGGAGAGGGGCAGCCCCAGCATTTT
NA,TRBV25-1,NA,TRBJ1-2,CASSDDNPGYTF,TGTGCCAGCAGTGACGATAATCCCGGCTACACCTTC
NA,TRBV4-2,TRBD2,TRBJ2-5,CASSQEWSGGQEGTQYF,TGTGCCAGCAGCCAAGAATGGAGCGGGGGTCAAGAGGGGACCCAGTACTTC
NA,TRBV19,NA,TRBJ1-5,CATSLSLNQPQHF,TGTGCCACTTCCCTCAGCTTGAATCAGCCCCAGCATTTT
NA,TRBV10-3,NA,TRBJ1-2,CAISESGGDYGYTF,TGTGCCATCAGTGAGTCGGGCGGAGACTATGGCTACACCTTC
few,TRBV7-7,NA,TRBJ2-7,CASSLGRDYEQYF,TGTGCTAGCAGCTTAGGCAGGGACTACGAGCAGTACTTC
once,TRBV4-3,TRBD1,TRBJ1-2,CASSQADRGGYGYTF,TGCGCCAGCAGCCAAGCCGACAGGGGCGGGTATGGCTACACCTTC
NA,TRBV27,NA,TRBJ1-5,CASSPDSWGNQPQHF,TGTGCCAGCAGTCCCGACAGTTGGGGCAATCAGCCCCAGCATTTT
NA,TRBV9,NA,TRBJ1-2,CASSVARSIDGYTF,TGTGCCAGCAGCGTAGCACGCTCGATCGATGGCTACACCTTC
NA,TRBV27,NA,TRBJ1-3,CASSLLGTTGHANTIYF,TGTGCCAGCAGCCTCCTCGGAACAACGGGGCATGCAAACACCATATATTTT
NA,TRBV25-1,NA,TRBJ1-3,CASAAGPGNTIYF,TGTGCCAGCGCCGCTGGCCCTGGAAACACCATATATTTT
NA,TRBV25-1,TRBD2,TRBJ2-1,CASSEFGWLAEEQFF,TGTGCCAGCAGTGAATTCGGGTGGCTAGCGGAAGAGCAGTTCTTC
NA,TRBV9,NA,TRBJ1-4,CASSVEGGNLNEKLFF,TGTGCCAGCAGCGTAGAGGGGGGGAACCTTAATGAAAAACTGTTTTTT
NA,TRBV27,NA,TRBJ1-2,CASSFSGGNYGYTF,TGTGCCAGCAGTTTTTCGGGGGGGAACTATGGCTACACCTTC
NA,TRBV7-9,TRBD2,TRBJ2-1,CASSFNGGANEQFF,TGTGCCAGCAGCTTTAACGGGGGGGCAAATGAGCAGTTCTTC
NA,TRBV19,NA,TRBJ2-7,CASSKGSPYEQYF,TGTGCCAGTAGTAAAGGCAGCCCATACGAGCAGTACTTC
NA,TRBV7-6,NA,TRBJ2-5,CASSLDARERETQYF,TGTGCCAGCAGCTTAGATGCCAGGGAGAGGGAGACCCAGTACTTC
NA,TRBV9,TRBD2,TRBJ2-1,CASSISGSREQFF,TGTGCCAGCAGCATAAGCGGGAGTAGAGAGCAGTTCTTC
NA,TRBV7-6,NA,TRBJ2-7,CASSLGSGLTSYEQYF,TGTGCCAGCAGCTTGGGGAGCGGACTCACCTCCTACGAGCAGTACTTC
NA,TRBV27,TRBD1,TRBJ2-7,CASSSSQGSLSYEQYF,TGTGCCAGCAGTTCCTCACAGGGGAGCCTCTCCTACGAGCAGTACTTC
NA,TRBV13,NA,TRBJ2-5,CASSLGLVGGETQYF,TGTGCCAGCAGCTTAGGGCTAGTGGGCGGAGAGACCCAGTACTTC